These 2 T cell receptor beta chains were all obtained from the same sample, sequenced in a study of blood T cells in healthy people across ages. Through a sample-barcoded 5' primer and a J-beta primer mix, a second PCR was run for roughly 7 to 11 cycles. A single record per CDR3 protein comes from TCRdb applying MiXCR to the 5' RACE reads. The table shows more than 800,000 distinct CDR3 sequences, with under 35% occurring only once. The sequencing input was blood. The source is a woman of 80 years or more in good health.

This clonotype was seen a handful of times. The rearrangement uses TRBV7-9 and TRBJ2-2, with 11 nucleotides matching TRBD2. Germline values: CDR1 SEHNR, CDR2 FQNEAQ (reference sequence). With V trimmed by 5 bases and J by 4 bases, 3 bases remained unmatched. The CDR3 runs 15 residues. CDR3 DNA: TGTGCCAGCAGCGTGCTAGCGGGGGGCACCGGGGAGCTGTTTTTT. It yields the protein CASSVLAGGTGELFF.

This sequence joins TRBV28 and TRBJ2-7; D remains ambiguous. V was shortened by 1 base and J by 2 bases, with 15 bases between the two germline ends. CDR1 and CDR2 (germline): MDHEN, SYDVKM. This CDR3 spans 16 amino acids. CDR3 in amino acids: CASSLFGRHLTYEQYF. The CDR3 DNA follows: TGTGCCAGCAGTTTATTTGGCAGACACCTTACCTACGAGCAGTACTTC.